These 18 T cell receptor beta chains were sequenced from one sample in a study of control samples from healthy donors and cancer patients. This table comes from immunoSEQ multiplex PCR, and its TCRdb copy is limited to in-frame clones, with some not included. The table has approximately 87,000 clones, 85% to 90% seen once. Sequences were obtained from blood. Receptors originate from a woman aged 45 to 65 in good health.

The J gene is TRBJ1-1, the V gene TRBV19, with D possibly matching TRBD1 (5 bases). V was trimmed by 8 bases and J by 1 base, leaving 17 bases between them. CDR1 is LNHDA, CDR2 SQIVND, per germline (reference sequence). The CDR3 length is 15 residues. The CDR3 coding sequence is TGTGCCAGTCTACCCCAGGGCATTCCGAACACTGAAGCTTTCTTT. As protein: CASLPQGIPNTEAFF.

The J gene is TRBJ1-1, the V gene TRBV2, with a possible D match to TRBD1 (5 bases). Between the trimmed V and J ends, which lost 2 bases and 2 bases, there was a span of 12 bases. The CDR3 totals 15 residues. The germline V gene encodes CDR1 SNHLY and CDR2 FYNNEI. CDR3 bases: TGTGCCAGCAGTGAATGGACATCGGCCAACACTGAAGCTTTCTTT. This sequence encodes CASSEWTSANTEAFF.

This chain links TRBV19 with TRBJ1-2, with D maybe TRBD1 (5 bases). Germline V gene lookup returns CDR1 LNHDA and CDR2 SQIVND (reference sequence). This CDR3 has 14 residues. The germline V and J ends were trimmed by 4 bases and 8 bases, with 17 bases remaining between them. CDR3 nucleotides: TGTGCCAGTAGTACCCGGGGCCAGTGGGACGGCTACACCTTC. Protein sequence: CASSTRGQWDGYTF.

V and J are TRBV4-1 and TRBJ1-4; D gene unclear. Germline V gene lookup returns CDR1 MGHRA and CDR2 YSYEKL. The CDR3 runs 17 residues. V was clipped by 0 bases and J by 2 bases, with 13 bases between them. The CDR3 DNA reads TGCGCCAGCAGCCAAGATCCTCGGGGTCCGACTAATGAAAAACTGTTTTTT. This translates into CASSQDPRGPTNEKLFF.

V is TRBV10-3 and J is TRBJ1-1; 9 nucleotides line up with TRBD1. Germline values: CDR1 ENHRY, CDR2 SYGVKD. The CDR3 covers 14 residues. The trim removed 4 bases at V and 5 bases at J, leaving 5 bases unmatched. This chain's CDR3 is CAISGVQGATEAFF. The CDR3 DNA sequence: TGTGCCATCAGTGGGGTACAGGGGGCTACTGAAGCTTTCTTT.

This clone has only a few counts. The chain combines TRBV4-1 with TRBJ2-2, with 9 nucleotides matching TRBD2. The germline CDR1 and CDR2 sequences are MGHRA and YSYEKL. This CDR3 contains 15 residues. The V segment lost 2 bases and the J segment 6 bases; nucleotides outside the gene matches: 4. In DNA, the CDR3 is TGCGCCAGCAGCCAAATGGCGGGAGGGCCCGGGGAGCTGTTTTTT. This sequence encodes CASSQMAGGPGELFF.

This chain uses TRBV7-2 with TRBJ2-1, with D uncertain. Trimming took off 5 bases at V and 6 bases at J, with 14 bases between the two ends. Germline CDR1 is SGHTA and CDR2 is FQGNSA. There are 14 residues in the CDR3. CDR3 DNA sequence: TGTGCCAGCAGCACCCCCAAGCGTTCCAATGAGCAGTTCTTC. Amino acid sequence: CASSTPKRSNEQFF.

The chain couples TRBV5-1 to TRBJ2-5, with 8 bases matching TRBD2. The germline V gene has CDR1 SGHRS and CDR2 YFSETQ. CDR3 length: 13 amino acids. V gave up 7 bases and J gave up 5 bases; unmatched junction bases: 7. The CDR3 coding sequence is TGCGCCAGCGAGCGGGAGAGGGGGGAGACCCAGTACTTC. Amino acids: CASERERGETQYF.

The V gene is TRBV14, the J gene TRBJ1-1; D not resolved. CDR3 size: 15 residues. Deletions cut 2 bases from V and 7 bases from J, with 17 bases between. Germline CDR1 is SGHDN and CDR2 is FVKESK. The DNA of the CDR3 is TGTGCCAGCAGCCAATGGCTGGAAATGGTCGGTGAAGCTTTCTTT. It yields the protein CASSQWLEMVGEAFF.

V and J are TRBV6-2 or TRBV6-3 and TRBJ1-5; the match to TRBD1 covers 8 bases. Trimming cost V 2 bases and J 6 bases; bases outside gene matches: 6. The CDR3 loop spans 15 amino acids. Germline CDR1 reads MNHEY; CDR2 reads SVGEGT. The CDR3 DNA reads TGTGCCAGCAGTTACGGACAGGGTGGTTTTCAGCCCCAGCATTTT. Translation: CASSYGQGGFQPQHF.

This clone was seen more than once but under ten times. V usage is TRBV5-4 and J usage is TRBJ2-7, with TRBD2 matching over 11 bases. Per germline, CDR1 SGHNT and CDR2 YYREEE (reference sequence). This CDR3 spans 16 amino acids. J lost 4 bases, V lost 3 bases, and 9 bases had no gene match. CDR3 amino acids: CASSSDGGLAVYEQYF. CDR3 nucleotide sequence: TGTGCCAGCAGCTCCGACGGGGGACTAGCGGTGTACGAGCAGTACTTC.

The genes are TRBV9 and TRBJ2-2, with 7 bases identical to TRBD2. V gave up 2 bases and J gave up 7 bases; unmatched junction bases: 14. CDR1 and CDR2 (germline): SGDLS, YYNGEE. This CDR3 comprises 17 residues. Here the CDR3 DNA reads TGTGCCAGCAGCGTTTTTGCCGGGACTACCGAGGGCGGGGAGCTGTTTTTT. Residues: CASSVFAGTTEGGELFF.

This chain joins TRBV29-1 and TRBJ1-1, with D unresolved. The germline V gene encodes CDR1 SQVTM and CDR2 ANQGSEA. The CDR3 sequence is 10 residues long. The V end was cut by 7 bases, the J end by 8 bases, with 11 bases between. The CDR3 nucleotides read TGCAGCGGGTCCACGTCCGAAGCTTTCTTT. As protein: CSGSTSEAFF.

This clone was seen a few times. The chain recombines TRBV28 with TRBJ1-1; a weak D match, TRBD1 (5 bases). The germline V and J ends were trimmed by 10 bases and 8 bases, with 17 bases remaining between them. Looked up from germline, CDR1 is MDHEN and CDR2 is SYDVKM. The CDR3 length is 12 residues. The CDR3 sequence is CATVPTRVEAFF. Here the CDR3 DNA reads TGTGCCACCGTCCCGACCAGGGTCGAAGCTTTCTTT.

J is TRBJ1-2 and V is TRBV12-3 or TRBV12-4, with D unresolved. The CDR3 is 12 residues long. Deletions cut 7 bases from V and 10 bases from J, with 16 bases between. CDR3 sequence: CASTPGPENYTF. The DNA of the CDR3 is TGTGCCAGCACCCCCGGGCCGGAAAACTACACCTTC.

The chain couples TRBV7-9 to TRBJ2-7; 10 bases agree with TRBD1. The CDR3 contains 15 residues. The V gene's germline CDR1 is SEHNR and CDR2 FQNEAQ (reference sequence). Losses at the gene ends were 5 bases for V and 3 bases for J; bases not matched to a gene: 7. The CDR3 region has the DNA TGTGCCAGCAGCCCCCGACAGGGGGCCGTCTACGAGCAGTACTTC. Translated, it gives CASSPRQGAVYEQYF.

DNA of the CDR3: TGTGCCAGCAGCCCCGGACAGGGAGGTACGCAGTATTTT. It specifies CASSPGQGGTQYF. The chain links TRBV13 to TRBJ2-3; the match to TRBD1 covers 8 bases. Germline V gene data show CDR1 as PRHDT and CDR2 as FYEKMQ (reference sequence). This CDR3 comprises 13 residues. Trimming removed 5 bases from V and 8 bases from J; junction bases left unmatched: 6.

This clone came up once. The chain employs TRBV3-1 (or the pseudogene TRBV3-2) and TRBJ1-1; D uncertain. The CDR3 totals 10 residues. In germline, CDR1 is LGHDT, CDR2 YNNKEL (reference sequence). The germline V and J ends were trimmed by 8 bases and 5 bases, with 6 bases remaining between them. DNA for the CDR3: TGTGCCAGCCAGTGGACTGAAGCTTTCTTT. The encoded protein is CASQWTEAFF.